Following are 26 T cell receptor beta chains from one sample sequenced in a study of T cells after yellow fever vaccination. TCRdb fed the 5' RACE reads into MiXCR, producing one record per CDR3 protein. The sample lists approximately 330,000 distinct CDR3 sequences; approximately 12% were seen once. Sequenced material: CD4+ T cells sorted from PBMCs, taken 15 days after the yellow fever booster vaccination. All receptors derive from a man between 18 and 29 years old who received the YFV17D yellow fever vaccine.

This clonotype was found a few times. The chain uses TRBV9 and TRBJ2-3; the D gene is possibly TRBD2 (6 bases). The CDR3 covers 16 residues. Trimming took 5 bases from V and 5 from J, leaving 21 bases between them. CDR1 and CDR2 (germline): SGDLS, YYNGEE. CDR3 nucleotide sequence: TGTGCCAGCAGACGGGGGTCCTTAATAGTGGAAGATACGCAGTATTTT. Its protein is CASRRGSLIVEDTQYF.

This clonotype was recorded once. Written as DNA, the CDR3 is TGTGCCAGCGGGGGCCGACTAGCGGGGGATCCCCAGTACTTC. Translated, it gives CASGGRLAGDPQYF. The chain joins TRBV2 to TRBJ2-5; 12 bases align to TRBD2. CDR3 length equals 14 residues. Germline V gene lookup returns CDR1 SNHLY and CDR2 FYNNEI. V trimming: 8 bases; J trimming: 9 bases; junction bases outside the gene matches: 10. Full variable domain (outside the CDR3, taken from reference TRBV2 and TRBJ2-5): EPEVTQTPSHQVTQMGQEVILRCVPISNHLYFYWYRQILGQKVEFLVSFYNNEISEKSEIFDDQFSVERPDGSNFTLKIRSTKLEDSAMYFCASGGRLAGDPQYFGPGTRLLVL.

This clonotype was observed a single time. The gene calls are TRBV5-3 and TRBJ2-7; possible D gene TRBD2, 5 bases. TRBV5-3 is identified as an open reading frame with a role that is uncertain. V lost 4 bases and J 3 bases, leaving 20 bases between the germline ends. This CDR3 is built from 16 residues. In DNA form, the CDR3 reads TGTGCCAGAAGCCCGGAGGAGGAGTCACCATACTACGAGCAGTACGTC. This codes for CARSPEEESPYYEQYV.

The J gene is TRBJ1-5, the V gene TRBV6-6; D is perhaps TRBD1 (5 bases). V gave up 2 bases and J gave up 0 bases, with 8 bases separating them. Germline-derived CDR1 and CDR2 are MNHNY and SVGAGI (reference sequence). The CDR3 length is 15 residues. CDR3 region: CASSYGHHSNQPQHF. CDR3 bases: TGTGCCAGCAGTTACGGACACCATAGCAATCAGCCCCAGCATTTT.

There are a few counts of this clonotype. CDR3 in amino acids: CASRDSNSPLHF. The CDR3 region has the DNA TGTGCCAGCCGGGACAGCAATTCACCCCTCCACTTT. V gene TRBV6-2 or TRBV6-3 combines with J gene TRBJ1-6, with TRBD1 matching 7 bases. The V and J ends lost 8 bases and 7 bases, in that order; junction bases with no gene match: 2. Germline loops: CDR1 MNHEY, CDR2 SVGEGT. There are 12 residues in the CDR3.

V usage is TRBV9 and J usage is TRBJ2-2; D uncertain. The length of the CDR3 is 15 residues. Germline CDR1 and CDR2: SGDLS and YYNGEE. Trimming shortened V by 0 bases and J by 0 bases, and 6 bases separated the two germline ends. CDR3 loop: CASSVDSANTGELFF. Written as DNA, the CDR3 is TGTGCCAGCAGCGTAGACTCCGCGAACACCGGGGAGCTGTTTTTT.

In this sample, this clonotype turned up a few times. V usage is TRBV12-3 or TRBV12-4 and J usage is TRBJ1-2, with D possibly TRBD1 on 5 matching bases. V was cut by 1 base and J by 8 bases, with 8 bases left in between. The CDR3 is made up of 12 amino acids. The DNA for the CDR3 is TGTGCCAGCAGTTTAGTCAGGACAGGCTACACCTTC. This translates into CASSLVRTGYTF.

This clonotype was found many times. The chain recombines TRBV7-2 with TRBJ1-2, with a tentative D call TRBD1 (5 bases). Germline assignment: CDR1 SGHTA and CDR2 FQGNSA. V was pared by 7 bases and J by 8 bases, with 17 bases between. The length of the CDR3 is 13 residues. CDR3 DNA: TGTGCCAGCACCCCCGACAGACCTCGGGGCTACACCTTC. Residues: CASTPDRPRGYTF.

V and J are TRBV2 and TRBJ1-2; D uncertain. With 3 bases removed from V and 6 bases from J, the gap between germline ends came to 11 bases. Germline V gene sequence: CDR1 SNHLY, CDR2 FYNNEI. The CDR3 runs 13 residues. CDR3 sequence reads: CASSDLQINGYTF. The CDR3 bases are TGTGCCAGCAGTGACTTACAGATAAATGGCTACACCTTC.

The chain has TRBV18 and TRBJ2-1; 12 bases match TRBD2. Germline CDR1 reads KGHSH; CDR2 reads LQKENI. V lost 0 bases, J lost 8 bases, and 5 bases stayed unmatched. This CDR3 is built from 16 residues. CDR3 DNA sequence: TGTGCCAGCTCACCACCTAGACTAGCGGGGGAAGATGAGCAGTTCTTC. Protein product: CASSPPRLAGEDEQFF.

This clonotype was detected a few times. The CDR3 is CASSQVAGPGGPQHF. The CDR3 nucleotides read TGCGCCAGCAGCCAAGTGGCCGGGCCAGGGGGGCCCCAGCATTTT. The V gene is TRBV4-1, the J gene TRBJ1-5; 7 nucleotides line up with TRBD1. The CDR3 runs 15 residues. After removal of 1 base from V and 9 bases from J, the junction contained 9 bases not matched to a gene. Per the germline V gene, CDR1 is MGHRA and CDR2 is YSYEKL.

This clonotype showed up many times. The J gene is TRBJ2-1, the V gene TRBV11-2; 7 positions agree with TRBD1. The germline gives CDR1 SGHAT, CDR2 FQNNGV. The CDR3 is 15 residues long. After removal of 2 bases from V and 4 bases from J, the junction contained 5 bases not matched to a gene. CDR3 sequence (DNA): TGTGCCAGCAGCTTATCGACAGGGAAATACAATGAGCAGTTCTTC. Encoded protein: CASSLSTGKYNEQFF.

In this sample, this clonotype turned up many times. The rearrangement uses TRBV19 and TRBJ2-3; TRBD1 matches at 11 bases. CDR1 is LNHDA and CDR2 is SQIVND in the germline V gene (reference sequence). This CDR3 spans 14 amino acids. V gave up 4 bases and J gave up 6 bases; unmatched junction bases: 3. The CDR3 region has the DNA TGTGCCAGTAGTAGGGACAGGGGGTCCGATACGCAGTATTTT. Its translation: CASSRDRGSDTQYF.

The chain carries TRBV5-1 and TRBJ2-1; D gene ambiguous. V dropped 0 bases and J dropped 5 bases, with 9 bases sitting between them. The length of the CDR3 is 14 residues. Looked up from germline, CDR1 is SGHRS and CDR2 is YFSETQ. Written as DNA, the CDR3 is TGCGCCAGCAGCTTGGTATCCGGTCACAATGAGCAGTTCTTC. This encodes CASSLVSGHNEQFF. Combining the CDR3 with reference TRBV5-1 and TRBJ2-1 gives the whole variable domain KAGVTQTPRYLIKTRGQQVTLSCSPISGHRSVSWYQQTPGQGLQFLFEYFSETQRNKGNFPGRFSGRQFSNSRSEMNVSTLELGDSALYLCASSLVSGHNEQFFGPGTRLTVL.

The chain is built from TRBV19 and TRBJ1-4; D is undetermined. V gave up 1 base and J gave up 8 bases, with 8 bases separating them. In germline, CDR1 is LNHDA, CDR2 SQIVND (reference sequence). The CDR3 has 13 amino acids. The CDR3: CASSIVPLEKLFF. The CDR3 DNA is TGTGCCAGTAGTATAGTGCCCTTGGAAAAACTGTTTTTT. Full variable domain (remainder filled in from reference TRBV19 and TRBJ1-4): DGGITQSPKYLFRKEGQNVTLSCEQNLNHDAMYWYRQDPGQGLRLIYYSQIVNDFQKGDIAEGYSVSREKKESFPLTVTSAQKNPTAFYLCASSIVPLEKLFFGSGTQLSVL.

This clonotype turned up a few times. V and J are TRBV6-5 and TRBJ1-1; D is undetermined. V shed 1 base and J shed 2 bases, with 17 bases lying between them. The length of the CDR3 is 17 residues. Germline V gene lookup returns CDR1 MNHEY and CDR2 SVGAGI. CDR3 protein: CASSYYSTMRANTEAFF. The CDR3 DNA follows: TGTGCCAGCAGTTACTATTCGACTATGAGGGCAAACACTGAAGCTTTCTTT.

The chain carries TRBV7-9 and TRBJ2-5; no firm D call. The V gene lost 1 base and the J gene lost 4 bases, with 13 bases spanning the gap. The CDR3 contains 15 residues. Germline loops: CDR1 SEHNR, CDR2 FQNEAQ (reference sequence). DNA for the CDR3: TGTGCCAGCAGCTTAGAACATTCTGTCGGAGAGACCCAGTACTTC. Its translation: CASSLEHSVGETQYF.

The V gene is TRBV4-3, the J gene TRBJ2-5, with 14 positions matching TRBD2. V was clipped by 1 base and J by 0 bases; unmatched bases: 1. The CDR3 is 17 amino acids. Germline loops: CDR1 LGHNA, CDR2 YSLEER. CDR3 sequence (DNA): TGCGCCAGCAGCCAAGGACTAGCGGGGGGGCACCAAGAGACCCAGTACTTC. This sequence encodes CASSQGLAGGHQETQYF.

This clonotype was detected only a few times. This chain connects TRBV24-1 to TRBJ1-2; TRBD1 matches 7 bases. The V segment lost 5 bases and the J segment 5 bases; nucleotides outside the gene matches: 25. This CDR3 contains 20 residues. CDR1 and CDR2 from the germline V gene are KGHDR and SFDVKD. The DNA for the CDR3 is TGTGCCACCAGTGTCGAACGAACCGGGACAGTAGCTTTTATTCCGTATGGCTACACCTTC. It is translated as CATSVERTGTVAFIPYGYTF.

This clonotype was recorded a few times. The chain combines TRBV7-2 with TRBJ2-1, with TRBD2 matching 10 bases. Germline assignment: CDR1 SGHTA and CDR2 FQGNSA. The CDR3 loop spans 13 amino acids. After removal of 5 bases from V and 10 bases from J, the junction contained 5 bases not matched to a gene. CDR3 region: CASSRTSGAEQFF. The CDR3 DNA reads TGTGCCAGCAGCCGGACTAGCGGTGCGGAGCAGTTCTTC. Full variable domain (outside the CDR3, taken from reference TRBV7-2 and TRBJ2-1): GAGVSQSPSNKVTEKGKDVELRCDPISGHTALYWYRQSLGQGLEFLIYFQGNSAPDKSGLPSDRFSAERTGGSVSTLTIQRTQQEDSAVYLCASSRTSGAEQFFGPGTRLTVL.

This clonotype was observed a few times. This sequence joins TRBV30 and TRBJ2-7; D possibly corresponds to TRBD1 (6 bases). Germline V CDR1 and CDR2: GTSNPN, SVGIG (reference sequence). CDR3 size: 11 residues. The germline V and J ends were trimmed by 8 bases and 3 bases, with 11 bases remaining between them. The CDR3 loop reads CAGGRDYEQYF. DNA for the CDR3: TGTGCCGGGGGCAGGGACTACGAGCAGTACTTC. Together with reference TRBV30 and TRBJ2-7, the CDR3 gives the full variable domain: SQTIHQWPATLVQPVGSPLSLECTVEGTSNPNLYWYRQAAGRGLQLLFYSVGIGQISSEVPQNLSASRPQDRQFILSSKKLLLSDSGFYLCAGGRDYEQYFGPGTRLTVT.

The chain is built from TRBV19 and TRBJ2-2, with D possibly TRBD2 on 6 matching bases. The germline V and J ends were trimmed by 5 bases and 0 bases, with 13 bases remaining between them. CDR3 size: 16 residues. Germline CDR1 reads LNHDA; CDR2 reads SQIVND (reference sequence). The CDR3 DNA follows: TGTGCCAGTAGTCCCTGGAGGGCGGCGAACACCGGGGAGCTGTTTTTT. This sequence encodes CASSPWRAANTGELFF.

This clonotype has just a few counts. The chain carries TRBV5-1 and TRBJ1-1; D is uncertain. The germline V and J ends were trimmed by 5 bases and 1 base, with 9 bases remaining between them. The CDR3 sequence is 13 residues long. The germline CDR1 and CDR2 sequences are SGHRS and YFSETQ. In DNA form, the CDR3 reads TGCGCCAGCAGACAAACAGCGAACACTGAAGCTTTCTTT. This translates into CASRQTANTEAFF. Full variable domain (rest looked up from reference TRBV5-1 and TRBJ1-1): KAGVTQTPRYLIKTRGQQVTLSCSPISGHRSVSWYQQTPGQGLQFLFEYFSETQRNKGNFPGRFSGRQFSNSRSEMNVSTLELGDSALYLCASRQTANTEAFFGQGTRLTVV.

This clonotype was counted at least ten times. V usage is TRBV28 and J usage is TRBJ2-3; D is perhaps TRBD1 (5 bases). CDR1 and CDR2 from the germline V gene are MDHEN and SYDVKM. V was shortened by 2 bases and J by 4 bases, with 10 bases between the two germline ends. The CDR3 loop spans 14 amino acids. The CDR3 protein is CASSLKGRADTQYF. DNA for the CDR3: TGTGCCAGCAGTTTAAAGGGGCGAGCAGATACGCAGTATTTT. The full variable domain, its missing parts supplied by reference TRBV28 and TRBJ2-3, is DVKVTQSSRYLVKRTGEKVFLECVQDMDHENMFWYRQDPGLGLRLIYFSYDVKMKEKGDIPEGYSVSREKKERFSLILESASTNQTSMYLCASSLKGRADTQYFGPGTRLTVL.

CDR3 region: CATSRGFEAGSTDTQYF. The CDR3 DNA follows: TGTGCCACCAGCAGAGGTTTTGAGGCGGGAAGCACAGATACGCAGTATTTT. The rearrangement links TRBV15 to TRBJ2-3; a weak D match, TRBD2 (6 bases). Between the trimmed V and J ends, which lost 1 base and 0 bases, there was a span of 14 bases. The length of the CDR3 is 17 residues. CDR1 and CDR2 from the germline V gene are LNHNV and YYDKDF (reference sequence). The complete variable domain, with remaining parts taken from reference TRBV15 and TRBJ2-3, reads DAMVIQNPRYQVTQFGKPVTLSCSQTLNHNVMYWYQQKSSQAPKLLFHYYDKDFNNEADTPDNFQSRRPNTSFCFLDIRSPGLGDTAMYLCATSRGFEAGSTDTQYFGPGTRLTVL.

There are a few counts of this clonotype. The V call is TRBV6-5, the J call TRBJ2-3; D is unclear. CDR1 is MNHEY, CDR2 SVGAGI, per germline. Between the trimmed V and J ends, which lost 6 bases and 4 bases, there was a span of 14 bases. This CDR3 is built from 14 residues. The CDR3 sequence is CASSPLNRADTQYF. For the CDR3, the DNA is TGTGCCAGCAGCCCGCTCAATAGGGCAGATACGCAGTATTTT.